This T cell receptor (beta chain) was observed in a study of patients and donors after allogeneic stem cell transplantation. TCRdb itself ran the RT-PCR reads through MiXCR, one entry per CDR3 protein. This table has about 150,000 distinct CDR3 sequences, 20% to 25% appearing once. CDR1 and CDR2 from the germline V gene are DFQATT and SNEGSKA (reference sequence). The CDR3 runs 11 residues. The V and J ends lost 2 bases and 5 bases respectively, with 4 bases between them. This clonotype showed up just a few times. The sequenced sample consisted of blood, either unsorted or a sorted T cell fraction (not recorded which). This receptor was taken from a human donor who was either an allogeneic HSCT recipient or a stem cell or donor lymphocyte infusion donor (not recorded which). It is not recorded whose cells these are; they may come from a transplant donor. This sequence joins TRBV20-1 and TRBJ2-1; D not resolved. The CDR3 nucleotides read TGCAGTGCTAGATATAACAATGAGCAGTTCTTC. Translation gives CSARYNNEQFF.